This T cell receptor (beta chain) was observed in a study of vaccination and CD4 T cells after COVID-19. With the Oncomine TCR Beta short-read assay, DNA from cultured CD4+ T cells was sequenced. TCRdb ran MiXCR on the PCR reads and lists one entry per CDR3 protein. The sample records some 16,000 distinct CDR3 sequences, roughly 50% being singletons. Sample treatment: roughly 10-day PBMC culture with coronavirus spike peptide pools or control peptides (ViraFEST assay). Germline CDR1 reads DFQATT; CDR2 reads SNEGSKA (reference sequence). V trimming: 6 bases; J trimming: 6 bases; junction bases outside the gene matches: 5. This CDR3 comprises 13 residues. This clonotype was observed a few times. Its antigen is still unknown.

The gene calls are TRBV20-1 and TRBJ1-5; 10 bases align to TRBD1. The source is a human donor who had recovered from COVID-19. Specimen: CD4+ T cells from blood, cultured in vitro. As DNA, the CDR3 is TGCAGTGCCACGACAGGGGGCTTTCAGCCCCAGCATTTT. Translated: CSATTGGFQPQHF.